This T cell receptor (beta chain) originates from a study of blood T cell repertoires in COVID-19. Study-level information: Spain, Italy and the United States supplied samples that represented acute and convalescent COVID-19. In each case, the material was cDNA or gDNA derived from T cells, B-cell-depleted T cells, or PBMCs.

As originally analysed: Scientists estimated how many nucleated cells there were by amplifying reference gene primers. TCRdb's table, derived via immunoSEQ multiplex PCR, lists solely in-frame clones and lacks some. For V, J and clone size, that table is used; D and trimming come from the DNA. The sample carries roughly 43,000 clones, roughly 88% recorded once. Germline V gene lookup returns CDR1 SGHNT and CDR2 YYREEE (reference sequence). The CDR3 loop spans 15 amino acids. V lost 4 bases and J lost 0; bases outside the gene matches: 4. Sample: peripheral blood. This chain joins TRBV5-4 and TRBJ2-1; 7 nucleotides align to TRBD1. This TCR came from a human donor in a cohort sampled during active COVID-19. The donor label of this sample is uncertain. As DNA, the CDR3 is TGTGCCAGCAGCAAGGGACAGTCCTCCTACAATGAGCAGTTCTTC. It is translated as CASSKGQSSYNEQFF.